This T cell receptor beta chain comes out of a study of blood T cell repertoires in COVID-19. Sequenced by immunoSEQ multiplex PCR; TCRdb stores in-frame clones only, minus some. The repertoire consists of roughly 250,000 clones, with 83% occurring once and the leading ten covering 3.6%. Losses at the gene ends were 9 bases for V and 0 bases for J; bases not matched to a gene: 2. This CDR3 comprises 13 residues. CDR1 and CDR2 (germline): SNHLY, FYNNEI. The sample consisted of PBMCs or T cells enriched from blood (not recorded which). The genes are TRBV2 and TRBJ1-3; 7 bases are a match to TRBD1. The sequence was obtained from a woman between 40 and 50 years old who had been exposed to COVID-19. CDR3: CARGTVSGNTIYF. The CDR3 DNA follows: TGTGCCAGGGGGACAGTCTCTGGAAACACCATATATTTT.